This T cell receptor beta chain was observed in a study of blood T cells in healthy people across ages. A second PCR of 7 to 11 cycles used a sample-barcoded 5' primer and a J-beta primer mix. TCRdb re-called the 5' RACE reads through MiXCR, storing one row per CDR3 protein. The table shows about 1.4 million distinct CDR3 sequences, with 59% occurring only once. The sample was blood. The TCR was taken from a man between 18 and 35 years old in good health.

The CDR3 loop is CASSFGGGTQETQYF. The CDR3 DNA follows: TGTGCCAGCAGTTTCGGCGGGGGGACTCAAGAGACCCAGTACTTC. J is TRBJ2-4 and V is TRBV6-5; 8 nucleotides align to TRBD2. The better agreement between TRBJ2-5 and the DNA end casts doubt on the J call. CDR1 is MNHEY, CDR2 SVGAGI, per germline. The CDR3 has 15 amino acids.